These T cell receptor beta chains were read from a single sample in a study of cytomegalovirus exposure and HLA in healthy donors. This table comes from immunoSEQ multiplex PCR, and its TCRdb copy is limited to in-frame clones, with some not included. The sample includes around 250,000 clones, around 90% of them seen just once. The sample comprised PBMCs. The receptors were gathered from a young woman in good health and CMV-seronegative. The CDR3 runs from the conserved cysteine through the conserved F or W. D genes are given only for firm matches. A clone size is listed for some rows: how often the clone was seen (once, few, many), or a class if it is expanded.

size	D	V	J	CDR3	DNA
.	.	TRBV28	TRBJ2-6	CASSLSGANVLTF	TGTGCCAGCAGTCTCAGTGGGGCCAACGTCCTGACTTTC
.	.	TRBV7-9	TRBJ1-1	CASSLSGNTEAFF	TGTGCCAGCAGCTTATCGGGGAACACTGAAGCTTTCTTT
.	TRBD1	TRBV6-1	TRBJ2-2	CASSEPDRGPGELFF	TGTGCCAGCAGTGAACCCGACAGGGGGCCCGGGGAGCTGTTTTTT
.	TRBD2	TRBV11-2	TRBJ2-1	CASSKVAGGLDEQFF	TGTGCCAGCAGCAAGGTTGCGGGGGGGCTTGATGAGCAGTTCTTC
.	.	TRBV27	TRBJ1-1	CASSFTLNTEAFF	TGTGCCAGCAGTTTCACACTGAACACTGAAGCTTTCTTT
.	.	TRBV2	TRBJ1-4	CASSVPGMSEKLFF	TGTGCCAGCAGTGTGCCGGGAATGAGTGAAAAACTGTTTTTT
.	.	TRBV4-1	TRBJ2-2	CASRLRGVNGELFF	TGCGCCAGCAGACTCAGGGGAGTAAACGGGGAGCTGTTTTTT
once	.	TRBV28	TRBJ1-5	CASSSPHYSNQPQHF	TGTGCCAGCAGTTCCCCCCACTATAGCAATCAGCCCCAGCATTTT
.	.	TRBV5-4	TRBJ2-5	CATSRQETQYF	TGTGCCACCAGTCGTCAAGAGACCCAGTACTTC
few	.	TRBV4-1	TRBJ1-5	CASSQNAGDYQPQHF	TGCGCCAGCAGCCAGAACGCAGGGGATTACCAGCCCCAGCATTTT
.	.	TRBV9	TRBJ2-1	CASSVELYNEQFF	TGTGCCAGCAGCGTCGAGCTCTACAATGAGCAGTTCTTC
.	.	TRBV29-1	TRBJ1-1	CSVVSHSMNTEAFF	TGCAGCGTTGTAAGCCACAGTATGAACACTGAAGCTTTCTTT